This T cell receptor beta chain was found in a study of cytotoxic CD8 clonotypes in ibrutinib-treated CLL. With cryopreserved PBMCs as the source, approximately 2 micrograms of genomic DNA went to TCR beta libraries. Comments on this clone: Other DNA sequences in the same sample also yield this CDR3.

Repertoires were generated with immunoSEQ multiplex PCR, while TCRdb's copy carries only in-frame clones and drops some. The sample has about 85,000 clones; about 76% are singletons. Trimming cost V 2 bases and J 4 bases, with 9 bases left between them. Germline CDR1 reads SGHTA; CDR2 reads FQGNSA. This CDR3 is 15 amino acids long. The chain couples TRBV7-2 to TRBJ2-6; no definite D call. The receptor was isolated from a human donor with chronic lymphocytic leukemia. Sequenced material: PBMCs, taken after 12 months of ibrutinib treatment. CDR3 in DNA: TGTGCCAGCAGCTTATCGGGTCTGGGGGCCAACGTCCTGACTTTC. The encoded protein is CASSLSGLGANVLTF.